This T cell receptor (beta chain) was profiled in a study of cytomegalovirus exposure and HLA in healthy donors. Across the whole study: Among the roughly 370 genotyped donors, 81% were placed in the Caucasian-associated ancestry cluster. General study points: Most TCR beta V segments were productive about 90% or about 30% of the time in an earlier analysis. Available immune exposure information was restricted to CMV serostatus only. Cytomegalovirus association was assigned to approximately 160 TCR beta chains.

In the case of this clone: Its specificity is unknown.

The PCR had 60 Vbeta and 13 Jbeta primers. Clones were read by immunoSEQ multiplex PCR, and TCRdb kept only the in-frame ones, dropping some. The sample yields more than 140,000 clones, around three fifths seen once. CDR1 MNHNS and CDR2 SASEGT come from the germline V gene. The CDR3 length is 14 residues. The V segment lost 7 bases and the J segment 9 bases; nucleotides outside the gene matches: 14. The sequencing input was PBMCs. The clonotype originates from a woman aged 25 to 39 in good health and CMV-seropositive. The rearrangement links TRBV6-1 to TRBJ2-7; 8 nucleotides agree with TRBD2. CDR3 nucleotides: TGTGCCAGCACCCGAGTAGCGGGACCGCCCGCGCAGTACTTC. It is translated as CASTRVAGPPAQYF.